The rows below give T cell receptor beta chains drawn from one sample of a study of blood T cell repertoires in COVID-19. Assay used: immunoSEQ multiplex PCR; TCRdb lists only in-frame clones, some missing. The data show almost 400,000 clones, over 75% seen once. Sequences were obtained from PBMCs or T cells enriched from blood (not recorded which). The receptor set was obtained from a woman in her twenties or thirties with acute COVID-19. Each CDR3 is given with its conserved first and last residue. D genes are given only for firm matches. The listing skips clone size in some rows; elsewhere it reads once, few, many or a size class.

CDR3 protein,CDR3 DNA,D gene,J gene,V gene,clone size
CASSFRSNQPQHF,TGTGCCAGCAGCTTTCGGTCTAATCAGCCCCAGCATTTT,.,TRBJ1-5,TRBV7-8,.
CASSRRASNQPQHF,TGTGCCAGCAGCCGCAGGGCTAGCAATCAGCCCCAGCATTTT,.,TRBJ1-5,TRBV6-5,.
CASSPDWNYGYTF,TGTGCCAGCAGTCCGGACTGGAACTATGGCTACACCTTC,.,TRBJ1-2,TRBV27,.
CASSEQGRYTEAFF,TGTGCCAGTAGTGAACAGGGGAGGTACACTGAAGCTTTCTTT,TRBD1,TRBJ1-1,TRBV19,.
CASSSPRGLAVDTQYF,TGCGCCAGCAGCTCGCCTCGGGGACTAGCGGTAGATACGCAGTATTTT,TRBD2,TRBJ2-3,TRBV5-1,.
CASSVGGISADTQYF,TGTGCCAGCAGCGTAGGGGGCATCTCCGCGGATACGCAGTATTTT,.,TRBJ2-3,TRBV9,.
CATSDSGDRTTYEQYF,TGTGCCACCAGTGATTCGGGGGACAGGACTACCTACGAGCAGTACTTC,TRBD1,TRBJ2-7,TRBV24-1,.
CASSPWRETDTQYF,TGTGCCAGCAGCCCCTGGAGGGAAACGGATACGCAGTATTTT,.,TRBJ2-3,TRBV11-2,.
CASSSKTGSTDTQYF,TGTGCCAGCAGTTCGAAGACAGGTTCCACAGATACGCAGTATTTT,.,TRBJ2-3,TRBV6-5,.
CASSHRDGRGYEQYF,TGTGCCAGCTCGCACCGGGACGGGAGGGGCTACGAGCAGTACTTC,TRBD2,TRBJ2-7,TRBV18,.
CAWSDGIHPYNEQFF,TGTGCCTGGAGTGACGGGATCCACCCCTACAATGAGCAGTTCTTC,.,TRBJ2-1,TRBV30,.
CASSKMDRGYNEQFF,TGTGCCAGCAGCAAGATGGACAGGGGCTACAATGAGCAGTTCTTC,TRBD1,TRBJ2-1,TRBV9,.
CATSDLGREGIKNTEAFF,TGTGCCACCAGTGATTTGGGCAGGGAAGGGATAAAGAACACTGAAGCTTTCTTT,.,TRBJ1-1,TRBV24-1,.
CASSKSGGYTGELFF,TGTGCCAGCAGCAAGTCAGGGGGGTACACCGGGGAGCTGTTTTTT,.,TRBJ2-2,TRBV9,.
CASRPGQLETEAFF,TGTGCCAGCAGGCCGGGACAGTTAGAAACTGAAGCTTTCTTT,TRBD1,TRBJ1-1,TRBV6-5,.
CAISEDRGPRLTLNEKLFF,TGTGCCATCAGTGAGGACAGGGGGCCTCGCCTCACCCTTAATGAAAAACTGTTTTTT,TRBD1,TRBJ1-4,TRBV10-3,.
CASSQDQGGYGYTF,TGCGCCAGCAGCCAAGATCAGGGGGGCTATGGCTACACCTTC,TRBD1,TRBJ1-2,TRBV4-3,.
CASKYRDNHSPLHF,TGTGCCAGCAAATACCGGGACAACCATTCACCCCTCCACTTT,.,TRBJ1-6,TRBV27,.
CASSLLAGMGTEAFF,TGTGCCAGCAGCTTATTAGCCGGGATGGGCACTGAAGCTTTCTTT,.,TRBJ1-1,TRBV7-9,.
CASSQRGRGTEAFF,TGTGCCAGCAGCCAACGGGGTAGGGGGACTGAAGCTTTCTTT,.,TRBJ1-1,TRBV3-1/TRBV3-2,.
CASSLARVSPLHF,TGTGCCAGCAGCTTAGCGCGGGTTTCACCCCTCCACTTT,.,TRBJ1-6,TRBV7-9,.
CAISEFSGDVYEQYF,TGTGCCATCAGTGAGTTTAGCGGGGACGTCTACGAGCAGTACTTC,TRBD2,TRBJ2-7,TRBV10-3,.
CASRPTGVYGYTF,TGTGCCAGCAGACCTACAGGGGTCTACGGCTACACCTTC,TRBD1,TRBJ1-2,TRBV6-5,.
CASSLNGVSYNEQFF,TGTGCCAGCAGCTTAAACGGGGTCTCCTACAATGAGCAGTTCTTC,.,TRBJ2-1,TRBV7-3,.
CASSPSGPYEQYF,TGTGCCAGCAGTCCTAGCGGTCCCTACGAGCAGTACTTC,TRBD2,TRBJ2-7,TRBV12-3/TRBV12-4,.
CASSLGGVNTEAFF,TGTGCCAGCAGCTTAGGAGGTGTGAACACTGAAGCTTTCTTT,.,TRBJ1-1,TRBV7-8,.
CASSVPPPVEAGVYSGANVLTF,TGTGCCAGCAGCGTCCCCCCCCCGGTTGAAGCGGGGGTTTACTCTGGGGCCAACGTCCTGACTTTC,TRBD2,TRBJ2-6,TRBV9,.
CASMGGSEQYF,TGTGCCAGCATGGGGGGTTCGGAGCAGTACTTC,.,TRBJ2-7,TRBV2,few
CATSGTDRTSNQPQHF,TGTGCCACCAGTGGGACAGATAGGACTAGCAATCAGCCCCAGCATTTT,.,TRBJ1-5,TRBV24-1,.
CASSLLRLAGLSIETQYF,TGTGCCAGCAGCTTACTCCGACTAGCGGGGCTGAGTATAGAGACCCAGTACTTC,TRBD2,TRBJ2-5,TRBV7-9,.
CATSSVGQLSTEAFF,TGTGCCACCAGCAGCGTTGGACAGCTGAGCACTGAAGCTTTCTTT,.,TRBJ1-1,TRBV15,.
CATSRDRRGQYEQYF,TGTGCCACCAGCAGAGATCGGAGGGGGCAATACGAGCAGTACTTC,.,TRBJ2-7,TRBV15,.
CASSWTGFNTEAFF,TGTGCCAGCTCCTGGACAGGGTTCAACACTGAAGCTTTCTTT,TRBD1,TRBJ1-1,TRBV6-5,once
CASSQTGQEVYGYTF,TGTGCCAGCAGCCAAACTGGACAGGAGGTGTATGGCTACACCTTC,TRBD1,TRBJ1-2,TRBV3-1/TRBV3-2,.
CSASGSGGTDTQYF,TGCAGTGCTAGTGGTAGCGGGGGCACAGATACGCAGTATTTT,TRBD2,TRBJ2-3,TRBV20-1,.
CASSTNTGELFF,TGTGCCAGCAGCACTAATACCGGGGAGCTGTTTTTT,.,TRBJ2-2,TRBV9,.
CASSTDSRARGYTF,TGCGCCAGCAGCACAGACAGTCGGGCACGAGGCTACACCTTC,.,TRBJ1-2,TRBV5-1,.
CASSQGVRGSSPLHF,TGCGCCAGCAGCCAAGGGGTTCGGGGGTCCTCACCCCTCCACTTT,.,TRBJ1-6,TRBV4-3,.
CASSSAPRGQAYTIYF,TGTGCCAGCAGTTCCGCCCCGAGGGGACAGGCCTACACCATATATTTT,TRBD1,TRBJ1-3,TRBV6-6,.
CATEVVFVTDTQYF,TGTGCCACCGAGGTCGTCTTCGTAACAGATACGCAGTATTTT,.,TRBJ2-3,TRBV24-1,.